The 2 T cell receptor beta chains reported below all come from one sample, sequenced in a study of T cell responses to AZD1222 COVID-19 vaccine. TCRdb's copy holds only in-frame clones and misses some; the assay was immunoSEQ multiplex PCR. The data contain approximately 110,000 clones, roughly 90% of them singletons. The sequenced sample was peripheral blood, obtained on day 0 of AZD1222 vaccination. These receptors were obtained from an adult in good health.

This rearrangement joins TRBV24-1 to TRBJ2-7, with D perhaps given as TRBD1 or TRBD2 (5 bases each). Between the trimmed V and J ends, which lost 8 bases and 1 base, there was a span of 20 bases. The CDR3 loop spans 16 amino acids. Germline V gene data show CDR1 as KGHDR and CDR2 as SFDVKD. CDR3 nucleotide sequence: TGTGCCACCACCTCCCGGGGCCCCGCCCGTTCCTACGAGCAGTACTTC. This sequence encodes CATTSRGPARSYEQYF.

The table lists this clone with a count of one. The chain's CDR3 is CASSLGGLDVGEQFF. CDR3 coding DNA: TGTGCCAGCAGCTTAGGGGGACTAGACGTAGGTGAGCAGTTCTTC. The V call is TRBV11-3, the J call TRBJ2-1, with TRBD2 identical over 8 bases. The CDR3 runs to 15 residues. Germline assignment: CDR1 SGHNT and CDR2 YENEEA. V gave up 1 base and J gave up 9 bases; unmatched junction bases: 8.